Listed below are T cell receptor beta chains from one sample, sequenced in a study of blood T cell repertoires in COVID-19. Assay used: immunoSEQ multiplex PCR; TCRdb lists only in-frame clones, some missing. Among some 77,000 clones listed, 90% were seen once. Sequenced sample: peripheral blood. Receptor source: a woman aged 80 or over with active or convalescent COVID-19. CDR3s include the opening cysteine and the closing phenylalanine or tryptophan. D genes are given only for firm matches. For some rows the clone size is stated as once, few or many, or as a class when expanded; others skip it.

CDR3 DNA: TGTGCCAGCAGCTTGAGAGGGAGTAGGGATACGCAGTATTTT; CDR3 protein: CASSLRGSRDTQYF; clone size: few; V gene: TRBV7-9; J gene: TRBJ2-3; D gene: NA
CDR3 DNA: TGCGCCAGCAGACCACAGGGAGGGACTGAAGCTTTCTTT; CDR3 protein: CASRPQGGTEAFF; clone size: once; V gene: TRBV5-1; J gene: TRBJ1-1; D gene: NA
CDR3 DNA: TGTGCCAGCAGCCCCGGACAGGGCCCACAGTACTTC; CDR3 protein: CASSPGQGPQYF; clone size: NA; V gene: TRBV7-8; J gene: TRBJ2-7; D gene: TRBD1
CDR3 DNA: TGTGCCTGGAGTGTAGGCGGCAACATTCAGTACTTC; CDR3 protein: CAWSVGGNIQYF; clone size: NA; V gene: TRBV30; J gene: TRBJ2-4; D gene: NA
CDR3 DNA: TGTGCCAGCAGAGCGGGGTCTAGCGGCTACACCTTC; CDR3 protein: CASRAGSSGYTF; clone size: NA; V gene: TRBV5-4; J gene: TRBJ1-2; D gene: NA
CDR3 DNA: TGTGCCAGCAGTTTTGGACAGTTAGCTTATAATTCACCCCTCCACTTT; CDR3 protein: CASSFGQLAYNSPLHF; clone size: NA; V gene: TRBV27; J gene: TRBJ1-6; D gene: NA
CDR3 DNA: TGTGCCAGCAGCGCACGACCGGGACAGGGGACATACTATGGCTACACCTTC; CDR3 protein: CASSARPGQGTYYGYTF; clone size: once; V gene: TRBV27; J gene: TRBJ1-2; D gene: TRBD1
CDR3 DNA: TGCGCCAGCAGCCTAGAGGTGGAGGGATCCCAAGCTTTCTTT; CDR3 protein: CASSLEVEGSQAFF; clone size: NA; V gene: TRBV4-1; J gene: TRBJ1-1; D gene: NA
CDR3 DNA: TGTGCCAGCTCACCCCGGACGGGAGGAAGTACCGGGGAGCTGTTTTTT; CDR3 protein: CASSPRTGGSTGELFF; clone size: NA; V gene: TRBV18; J gene: TRBJ2-2; D gene: TRBD2
CDR3 DNA: TGTGCCAGCTCGCACGCGGGAGATGTCTACGAGCAGTACTTC; CDR3 protein: CASSHAGDVYEQYF; clone size: NA; V gene: TRBV7-9; J gene: TRBJ2-7; D gene: TRBD2
CDR3 DNA: TGTGCCAGCAGCTTGGATCAGGGGAAGCAGTTCTTC; CDR3 protein: CASSLDQGKQFF; clone size: NA; V gene: TRBV5-4; J gene: TRBJ2-1; D gene: NA
CDR3 DNA: TGTGCCAGTAGTTCCCCTAGCGGCATAGGGACCCAGTACTTC; CDR3 protein: CASSSPSGIGTQYF; clone size: NA; V gene: TRBV19; J gene: TRBJ2-5; D gene: TRBD2
CDR3 DNA: TGCGCCAGCAGCTCCACAGGGGGCCAAGAGATCCAGTACTTC; CDR3 protein: CASSSTGGQEIQYF; clone size: once; V gene: TRBV5-1; J gene: TRBJ2-5; D gene: TRBD1
CDR3 DNA: TGCGCCAGCAGTGGGCGGGCCACAGATACGCAGTATTTT; CDR3 protein: CASSGRATDTQYF; clone size: NA; V gene: TRBV10-1; J gene: TRBJ2-3; D gene: NA
CDR3 DNA: TGCGCCAGCAGCTATGCGGGGACCCAGTACTTC; CDR3 protein: CASSYAGTQYF; clone size: NA; V gene: TRBV5-1; J gene: TRBJ2-5; D gene: NA
CDR3 DNA: TGTGCCAGCAGTGAAATGGGACTAGGGGACAATGAGCAGTTCTTC; CDR3 protein: CASSEMGLGDNEQFF; clone size: NA; V gene: TRBV25-1; J gene: TRBJ2-1; D gene: TRBD2
CDR3 DNA: TGTGCCAGCAGCTTAACGGCGGAGGCCAACGTCCTGACTTTC; CDR3 protein: CASSLTAEANVLTF; clone size: NA; V gene: TRBV7-3; J gene: TRBJ2-6; D gene: NA
CDR3 DNA: TGTGCCAGCAGTCCCGGGACAGGGGGCGGTGAGCAGTACTTC; CDR3 protein: CASSPGTGGGEQYF; clone size: NA; V gene: TRBV27; J gene: TRBJ2-7; D gene: TRBD1
CDR3 DNA: TGTGCCAGCAGCCTACAGGGGGCGTCGGGCACTGAAGCTTTCTTT; CDR3 protein: CASSLQGASGTEAFF; clone size: once; V gene: TRBV7-9; J gene: TRBJ1-1; D gene: TRBD1
CDR3 DNA: TGCGCCAGCAGCCAAGGTCCAGGGGGGAGGTACGAGCAGTACTTC; CDR3 protein: CASSQGPGGRYEQYF; clone size: NA; V gene: TRBV4-3; J gene: TRBJ2-7; D gene: NA
CDR3 DNA: TGTGCCAGCAGAGGCCGGCTGGGGGGTTACACAGATACGCAGTATTTT; CDR3 protein: CASRGRLGGYTDTQYF; clone size: NA; V gene: TRBV2; J gene: TRBJ2-3; D gene: NA
CDR3 DNA: TGTGCCAGCAGCTTGCACGGGGATAGCAATCAGCCCCAGCATTTT; CDR3 protein: CASSLHGDSNQPQHF; clone size: NA; V gene: TRBV9; J gene: TRBJ1-5; D gene: NA
CDR3 DNA: TGTGCCAGCAGTGTTAGGGGTTGGACCGGGGAGCTGTTTTTT; CDR3 protein: CASSVRGWTGELFF; clone size: NA; V gene: TRBV2; J gene: TRBJ2-2; D gene: NA
CDR3 DNA: TGTGCCAGCAGTTCCAGACGACAGTCTGGAAACACCATATATTTT; CDR3 protein: CASSSRRQSGNTIYF; clone size: NA; V gene: TRBV28; J gene: TRBJ1-3; D gene: NA
CDR3 DNA: TGCGCCAGCAGCCAAACGGGACACCTGAACTATGGCTACACCTTC; CDR3 protein: CASSQTGHLNYGYTF; clone size: NA; V gene: TRBV4-3; J gene: TRBJ1-2; D gene: NA